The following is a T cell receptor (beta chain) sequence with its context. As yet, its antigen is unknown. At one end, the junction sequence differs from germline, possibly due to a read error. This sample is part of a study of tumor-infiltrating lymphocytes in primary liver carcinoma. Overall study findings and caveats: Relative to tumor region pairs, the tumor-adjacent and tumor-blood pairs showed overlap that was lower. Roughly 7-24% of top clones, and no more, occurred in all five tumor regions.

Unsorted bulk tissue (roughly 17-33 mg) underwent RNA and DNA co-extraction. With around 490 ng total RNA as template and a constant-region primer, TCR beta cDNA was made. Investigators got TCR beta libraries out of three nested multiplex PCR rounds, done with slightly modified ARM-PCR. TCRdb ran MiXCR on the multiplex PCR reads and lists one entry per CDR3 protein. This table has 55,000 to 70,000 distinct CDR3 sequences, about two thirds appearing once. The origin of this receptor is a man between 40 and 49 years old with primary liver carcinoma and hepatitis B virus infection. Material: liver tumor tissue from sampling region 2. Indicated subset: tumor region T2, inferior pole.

CDR3 sequence (DNA): TGTGCCAGCATCTTAGCGGGCGTGTCCTACAATGAGCGGTTCTTC. It is translated as CASILAGVSYNERFF. The rearrangement uses TRBV12-3 or TRBV12-4 and TRBJ2-1, with 7 nucleotides matching TRBD2. The length of the CDR3 is 15 residues.